This T cell receptor (beta chain) was identified in a study of graft-versus-host responses after intestinal transplantation. V lost 4 bases to trimming and J lost 4 bases, with 11 bases between them. Germline CDR1 reads SQVTM; CDR2 reads ANQGSEA. The CDR3 spans 13 residues. TCRdb's copy holds only in-frame clones and misses some; the assay was immunoSEQ multiplex PCR. The sample consists of over 70,000 clones, roughly 90% of them appearing once. Note on this clone: The antigen is not known.

The sequences come from unstimulated CD8+ T cells sorted from spleen or lymph node cells, collected before transplant. This sequence joins TRBV29-1 and TRBJ1-3; D is ambiguous. This sequence was found in a human donor who was the organ donor for an intestinal transplant. Here the CDR3 reads CSVVIQSGNTIYF. As DNA, the CDR3 is TGCAGCGTTGTCATTCAGTCGGGAAACACCATATATTTT.